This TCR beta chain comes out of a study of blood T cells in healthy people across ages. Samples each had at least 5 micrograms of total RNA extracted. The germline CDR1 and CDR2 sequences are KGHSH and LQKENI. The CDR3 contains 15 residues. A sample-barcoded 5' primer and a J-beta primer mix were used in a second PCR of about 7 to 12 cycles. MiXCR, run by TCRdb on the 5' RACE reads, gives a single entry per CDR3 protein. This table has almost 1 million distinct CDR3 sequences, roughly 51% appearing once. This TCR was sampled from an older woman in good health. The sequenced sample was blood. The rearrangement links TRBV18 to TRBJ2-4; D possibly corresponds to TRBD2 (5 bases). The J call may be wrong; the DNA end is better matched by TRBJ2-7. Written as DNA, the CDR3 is TGTGCCAGCTCATTGACGACTACCTTATCGGGCGAGCAGTACTTC. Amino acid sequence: CASSLTTTLSGEQYF.